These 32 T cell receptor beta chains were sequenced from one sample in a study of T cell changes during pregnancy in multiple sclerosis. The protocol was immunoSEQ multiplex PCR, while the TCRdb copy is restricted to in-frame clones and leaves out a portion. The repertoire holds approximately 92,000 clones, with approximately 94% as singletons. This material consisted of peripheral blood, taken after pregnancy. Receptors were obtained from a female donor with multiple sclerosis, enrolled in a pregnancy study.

The CDR3 region is CASSFTGQNEKLFF. In DNA, the CDR3 is TGCGCCAGCAGCTTTACGGGACAGAATGAAAAACTGTTTTTT. J is TRBJ1-4 and V is TRBV5-1; 7 nucleotides align to TRBD1. This CDR3 comprises 14 residues. Germline values: CDR1 SGHRS, CDR2 YFSETQ. V shed 2 bases and J 5 bases; nucleotides not matched to a gene: 3. The full variable domain, in which reference TRBV5-1 and TRBJ1-4 provide the parts outside the CDR3, is KAGVTQTPRYLIKTRGQQVTLSCSPISGHRSVSWYQQTPGQGLQFLFEYFSETQRNKGNFPGRFSGRQFSNSRSEMNVSTLELGDSALYLCASSFTGQNEKLFFGSGTQLSVL.

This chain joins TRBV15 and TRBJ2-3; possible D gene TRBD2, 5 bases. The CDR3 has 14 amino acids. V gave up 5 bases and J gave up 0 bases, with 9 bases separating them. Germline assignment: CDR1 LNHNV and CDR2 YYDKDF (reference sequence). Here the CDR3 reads CATSSRTSTDTQYF. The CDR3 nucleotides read TGTGCCACCAGCTCCCGGACTAGCACAGATACGCAGTATTTT.

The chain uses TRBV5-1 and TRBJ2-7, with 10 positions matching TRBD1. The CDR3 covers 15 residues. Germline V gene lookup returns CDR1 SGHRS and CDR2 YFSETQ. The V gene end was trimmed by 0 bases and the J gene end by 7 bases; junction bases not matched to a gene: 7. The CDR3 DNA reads TGCGCCAGCAGCTTGGTGAGACAGGGGGCCGTAGAGCAGTACTTC. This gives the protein CASSLVRQGAVEQYF.

CDR3 sequence (DNA): TGTGCCAGCAGTTTGACGCTAGTCCGCACAGATACGCAGTATTTT. It yields the protein CASSLTLVRTDTQYF. The chain has TRBV27 and TRBJ2-3; D gene ambiguous. The ends were cut back, 3 bases at V and 1 base at J, with 11 bases in the middle. Germline V gene sequence: CDR1 MNHEY, CDR2 SMNVEV (reference sequence). The CDR3 loop spans 15 amino acids.

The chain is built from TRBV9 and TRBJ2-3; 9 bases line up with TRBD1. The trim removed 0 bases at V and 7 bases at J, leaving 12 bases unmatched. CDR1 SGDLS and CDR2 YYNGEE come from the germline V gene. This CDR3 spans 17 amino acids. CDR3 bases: TGTGCCAGCAGCGTAGCTACAGGGGGCGTAGGAAGAAATACGCAGTATTTT. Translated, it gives CASSVATGGVGRNTQYF.

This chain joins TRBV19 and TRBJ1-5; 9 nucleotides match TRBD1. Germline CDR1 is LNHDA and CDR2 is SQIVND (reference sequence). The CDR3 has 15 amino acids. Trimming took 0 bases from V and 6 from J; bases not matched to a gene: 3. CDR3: CASSIEPGQGQPQHF. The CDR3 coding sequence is TGTGCCAGTAGTATAGAGCCGGGACAGGGTCAGCCCCAGCATTTT.

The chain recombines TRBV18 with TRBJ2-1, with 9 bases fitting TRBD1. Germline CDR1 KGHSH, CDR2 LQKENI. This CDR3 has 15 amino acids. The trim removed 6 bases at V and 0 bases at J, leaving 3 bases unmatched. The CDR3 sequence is CASSRQGGSYNEQFF. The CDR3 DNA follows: TGTGCCAGCTCCCGACAGGGGGGCTCCTACAATGAGCAGTTCTTC. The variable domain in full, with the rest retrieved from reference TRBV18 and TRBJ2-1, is NAGVMQNPRHLVRRRGQEARLRCSPMKGHSHVYWYRQLPEEGLKFMVYLQKENIIDESGMPKERFSAEFPKEGPSILRIQQVVRGDSAAYFCASSRQGGSYNEQFFGPGTRLTVL.

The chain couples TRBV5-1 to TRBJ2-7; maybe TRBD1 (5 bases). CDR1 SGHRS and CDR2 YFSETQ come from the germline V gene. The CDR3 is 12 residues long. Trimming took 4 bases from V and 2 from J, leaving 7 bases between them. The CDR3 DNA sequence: TGCGCCAGCAGCACGGACACCTACGAGCAGTACTTC. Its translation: CASSTDTYEQYF.

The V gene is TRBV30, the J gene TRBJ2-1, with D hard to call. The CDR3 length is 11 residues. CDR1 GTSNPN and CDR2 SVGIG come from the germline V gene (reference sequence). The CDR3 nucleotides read TGTGGGGCAGGATACTACAATGAGCAGTTCTTC. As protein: CGAGYYNEQFF.

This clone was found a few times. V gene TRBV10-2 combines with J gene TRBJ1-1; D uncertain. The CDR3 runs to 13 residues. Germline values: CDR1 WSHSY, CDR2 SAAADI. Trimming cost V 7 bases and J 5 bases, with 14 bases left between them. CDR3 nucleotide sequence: TGCGCCAGCACCGCAGTGGGAGTAACTGAAGCTTTCTTT. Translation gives CASTAVGVTEAFF.

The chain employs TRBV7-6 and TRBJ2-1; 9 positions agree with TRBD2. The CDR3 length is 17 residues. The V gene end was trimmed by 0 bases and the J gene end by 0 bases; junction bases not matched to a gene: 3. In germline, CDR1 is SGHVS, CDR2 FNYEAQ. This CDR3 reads CASSLAASGVSYNEQFF. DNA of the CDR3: TGTGCCAGCAGCTTAGCAGCTAGCGGGGTCTCCTACAATGAGCAGTTCTTC.

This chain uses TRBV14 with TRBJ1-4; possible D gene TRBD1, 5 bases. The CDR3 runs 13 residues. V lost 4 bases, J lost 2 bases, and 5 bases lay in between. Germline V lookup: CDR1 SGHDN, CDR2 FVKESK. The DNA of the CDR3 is TGTGCCAGCAGCCGGGGCACTAATGAAAAACTGTTTTTT. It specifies CASSRGTNEKLFF.

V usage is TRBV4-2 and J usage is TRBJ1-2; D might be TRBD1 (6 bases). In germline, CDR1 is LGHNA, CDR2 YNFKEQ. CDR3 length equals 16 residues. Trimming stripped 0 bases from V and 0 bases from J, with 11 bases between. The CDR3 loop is CASSQEQGGANYGYTF. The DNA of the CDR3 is TGTGCCAGCAGCCAAGAACAAGGGGGAGCTAACTATGGCTACACCTTC.

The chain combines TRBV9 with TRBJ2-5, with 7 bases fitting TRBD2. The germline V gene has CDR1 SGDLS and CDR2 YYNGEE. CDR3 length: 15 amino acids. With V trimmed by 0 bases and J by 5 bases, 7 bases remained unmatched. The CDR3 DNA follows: TGTGCCAGCAGCGTAGTTCAAGCGGGAAGGGAGACCCAGTACTTC. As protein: CASSVVQAGRETQYF. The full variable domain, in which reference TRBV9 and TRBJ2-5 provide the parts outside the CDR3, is DSGVTQTPKHLITATGQRVTLRCSPRSGDLSVYWYQQSLDQGLQFLIQYYNGEERAKGNILERFSAQQFPDLHSELNLSSLELGDSALYFCASSVVQAGRETQYFGPGTRLLVL.

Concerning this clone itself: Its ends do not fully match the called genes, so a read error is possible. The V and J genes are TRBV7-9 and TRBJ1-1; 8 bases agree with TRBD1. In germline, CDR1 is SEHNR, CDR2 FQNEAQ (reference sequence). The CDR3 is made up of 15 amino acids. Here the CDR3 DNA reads TGTGCCAGCAGTTTAGGGCAGGGGGCATTAACTGAAGCTTTCTTT. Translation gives CASSLGQGALTEAFF.

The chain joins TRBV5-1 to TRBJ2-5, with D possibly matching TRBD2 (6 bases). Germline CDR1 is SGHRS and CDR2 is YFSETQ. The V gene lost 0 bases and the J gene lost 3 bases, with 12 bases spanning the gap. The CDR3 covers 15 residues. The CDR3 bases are TGCGCCAGCAGCTTGGTGGGCAGGGAGGAAGAGACCCAGTACTTC. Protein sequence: CASSLVGREEETQYF.

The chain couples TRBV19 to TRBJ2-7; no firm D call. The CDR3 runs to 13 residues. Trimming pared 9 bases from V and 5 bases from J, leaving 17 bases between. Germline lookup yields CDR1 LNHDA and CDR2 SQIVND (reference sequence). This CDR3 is CASEVRKENEQYF. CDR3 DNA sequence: TGTGCCAGCGAGGTCCGGAAGGAGAACGAGCAGTACTTC.

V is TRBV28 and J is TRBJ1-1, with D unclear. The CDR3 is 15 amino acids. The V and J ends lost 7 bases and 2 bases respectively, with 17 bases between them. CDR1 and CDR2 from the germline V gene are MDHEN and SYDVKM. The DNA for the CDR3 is TGTGCCAGCATTTCGGGAGCCCAAGCAAACACTGAAGCTTTCTTT. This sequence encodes CASISGAQANTEAFF.

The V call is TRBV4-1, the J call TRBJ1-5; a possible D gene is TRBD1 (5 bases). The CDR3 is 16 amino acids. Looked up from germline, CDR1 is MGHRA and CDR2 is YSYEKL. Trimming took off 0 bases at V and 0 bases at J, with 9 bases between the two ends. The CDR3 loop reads CASSQDPTVSNQPQHF. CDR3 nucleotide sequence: TGCGCCAGCAGCCAAGATCCGACAGTTAGCAATCAGCCCCAGCATTTT.

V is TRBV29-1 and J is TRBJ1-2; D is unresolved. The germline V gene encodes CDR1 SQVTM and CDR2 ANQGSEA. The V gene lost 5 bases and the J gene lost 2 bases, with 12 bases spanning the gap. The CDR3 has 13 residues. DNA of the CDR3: TGCAGCGTTCTGACCCCGGGAAACTATGGCTACACCTTC. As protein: CSVLTPGNYGYTF.

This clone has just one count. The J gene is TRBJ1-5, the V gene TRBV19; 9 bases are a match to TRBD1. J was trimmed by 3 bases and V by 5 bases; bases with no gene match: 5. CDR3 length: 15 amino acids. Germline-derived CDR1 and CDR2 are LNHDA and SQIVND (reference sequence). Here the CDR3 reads CASSGGTGFNQPQHF. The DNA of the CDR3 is TGTGCCAGTAGTGGGGGGACAGGGTTCAATCAGCCCCAGCATTTT.

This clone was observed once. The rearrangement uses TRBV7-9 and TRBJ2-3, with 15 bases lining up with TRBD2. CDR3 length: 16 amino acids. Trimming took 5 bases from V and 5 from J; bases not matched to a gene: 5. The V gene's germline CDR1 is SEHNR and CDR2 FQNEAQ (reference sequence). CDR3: CASSVGLAGGLDTQYF. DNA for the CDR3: TGTGCCAGCAGCGTAGGACTAGCGGGAGGGCTAGATACGCAGTATTTT.

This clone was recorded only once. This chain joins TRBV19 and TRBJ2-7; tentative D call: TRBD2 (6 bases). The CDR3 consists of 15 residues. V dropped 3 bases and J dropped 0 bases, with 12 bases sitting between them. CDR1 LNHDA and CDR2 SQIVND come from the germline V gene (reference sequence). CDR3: CASSIGSGDSYEQYF. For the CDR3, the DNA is TGTGCCAGTAGTATCGGTAGCGGAGACTCCTACGAGCAGTACTTC.

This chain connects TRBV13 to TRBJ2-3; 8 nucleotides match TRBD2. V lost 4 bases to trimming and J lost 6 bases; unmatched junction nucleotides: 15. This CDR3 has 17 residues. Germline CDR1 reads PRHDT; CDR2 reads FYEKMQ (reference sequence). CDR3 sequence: CASSWTGGGFPGDTQYF. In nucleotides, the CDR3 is TGTGCCAGCAGCTGGACGGGGGGGGGCTTTCCCGGCGATACGCAGTATTTT. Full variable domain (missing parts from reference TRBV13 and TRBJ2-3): AAGVIQSPRHLIKEKRETATLKCYPIPRHDTVYWYQQGPGQDPQFLISFYEKMQSDKGSIPDRFSAQQFSDYHSELNMSSLELGDSALYFCASSWTGGGFPGDTQYFGPGTRLTVL.

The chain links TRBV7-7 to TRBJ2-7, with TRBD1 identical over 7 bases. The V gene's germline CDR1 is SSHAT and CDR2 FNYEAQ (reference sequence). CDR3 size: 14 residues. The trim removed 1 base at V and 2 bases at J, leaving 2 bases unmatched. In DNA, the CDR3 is TGTGCCAGCAGCTTAGGGACAGGAGCCTACGAGCAGTACTTC. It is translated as CASSLGTGAYEQYF.

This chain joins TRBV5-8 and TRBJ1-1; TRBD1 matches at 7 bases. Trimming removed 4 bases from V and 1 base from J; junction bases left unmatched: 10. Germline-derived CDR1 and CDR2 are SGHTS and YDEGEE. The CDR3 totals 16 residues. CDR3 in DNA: TGTGCCAGCAGCCCCAGACAGGGTTCGGGGAACACTGAAGCTTTCTTT. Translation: CASSPRQGSGNTEAFF.

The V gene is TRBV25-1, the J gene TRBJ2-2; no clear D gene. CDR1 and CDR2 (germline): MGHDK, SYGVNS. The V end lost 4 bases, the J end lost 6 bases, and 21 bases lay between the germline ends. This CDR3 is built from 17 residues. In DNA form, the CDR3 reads TGTGCCAGCAGTGCGACTCGGCTAGAGGTGAGCGCCGGGGAGCTGTTTTTT. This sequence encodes CASSATRLEVSAGELFF.

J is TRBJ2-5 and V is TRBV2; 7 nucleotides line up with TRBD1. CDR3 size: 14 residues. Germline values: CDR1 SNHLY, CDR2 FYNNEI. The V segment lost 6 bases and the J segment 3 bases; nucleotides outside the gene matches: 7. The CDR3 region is CASSVTGTEETQYF. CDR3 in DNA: TGTGCCAGCAGCGTGACAGGGACAGAAGAGACCCAGTACTTC. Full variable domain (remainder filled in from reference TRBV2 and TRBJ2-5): EPEVTQTPSHQVTQMGQEVILRCVPISNHLYFYWYRQILGQKVEFLVSFYNNEISEKSEIFDDQFSVERPDGSNFTLKIRSTKLEDSAMYFCASSVTGTEETQYFGPGTRLLVL.

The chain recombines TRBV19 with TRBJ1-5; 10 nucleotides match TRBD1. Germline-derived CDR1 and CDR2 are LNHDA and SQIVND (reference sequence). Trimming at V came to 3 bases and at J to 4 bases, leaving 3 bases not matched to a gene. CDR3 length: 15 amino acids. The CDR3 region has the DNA TGTGCCAGTAGTATCGACAGGGGGCGGAATCAGCCCCAGCATTTT. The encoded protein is CASSIDRGRNQPQHF.

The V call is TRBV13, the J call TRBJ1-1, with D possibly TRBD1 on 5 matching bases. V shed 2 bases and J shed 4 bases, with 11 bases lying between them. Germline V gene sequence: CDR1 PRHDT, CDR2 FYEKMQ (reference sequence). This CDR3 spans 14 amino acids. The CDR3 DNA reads TGTGCCAGCAGCTTAAGCAGGGTGGGCACTGAAGCTTTCTTT. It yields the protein CASSLSRVGTEAFF.

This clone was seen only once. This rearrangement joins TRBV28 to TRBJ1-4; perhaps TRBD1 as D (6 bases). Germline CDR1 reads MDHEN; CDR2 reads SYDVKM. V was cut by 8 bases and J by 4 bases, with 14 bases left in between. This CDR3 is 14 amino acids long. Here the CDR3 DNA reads TGTGCCAGCTACTCCACAGGGCTTAATGAAAAACTGTTTTTT. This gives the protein CASYSTGLNEKLFF.

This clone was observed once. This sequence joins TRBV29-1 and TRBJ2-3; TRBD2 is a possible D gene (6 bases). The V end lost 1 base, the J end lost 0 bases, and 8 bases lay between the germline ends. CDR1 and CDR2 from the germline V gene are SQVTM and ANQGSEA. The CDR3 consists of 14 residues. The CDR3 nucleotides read TGCAGCGTTGAAGGCGGAGGGAGCACAGATACGCAGTATTTT. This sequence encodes CSVEGGGSTDTQYF.